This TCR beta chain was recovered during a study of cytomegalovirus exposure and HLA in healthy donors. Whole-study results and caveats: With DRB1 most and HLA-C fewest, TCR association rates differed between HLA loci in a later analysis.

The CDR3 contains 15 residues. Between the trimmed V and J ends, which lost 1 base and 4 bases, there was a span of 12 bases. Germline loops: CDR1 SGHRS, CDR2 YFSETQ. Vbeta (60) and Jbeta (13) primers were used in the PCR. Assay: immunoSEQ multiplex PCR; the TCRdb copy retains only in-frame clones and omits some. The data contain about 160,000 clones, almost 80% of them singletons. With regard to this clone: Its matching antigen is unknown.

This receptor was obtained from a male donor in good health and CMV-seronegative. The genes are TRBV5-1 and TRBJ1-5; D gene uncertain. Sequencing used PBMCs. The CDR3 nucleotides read TGCGCCAGCAGCTTGACAGATCCCTTTAATCAGCCCCAGCATTTT. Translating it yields CASSLTDPFNQPQHF.